Below, one T cell receptor beta chain is given with its context. Its antigen is unknown. Profiling relied on immunoSEQ multiplex PCR, and the TCRdb table lists in-frame clones only, not all of them. Of 120,000 or so clones listed, 91% are singletons. This sample was taken from a study of T cell responses to AZD1222 COVID-19 vaccine. Germline V CDR1 and CDR2: GTSNPN, SVGIG (reference sequence). The CDR3 is 13 amino acids. Trimming took 4 bases from V and 4 from J, leaving 13 bases between them. Whole-study findings and limits: Every sample of the repertoires postdated the peak T cell response. The donors showed a predominance of white British ancestry and of females, with possible underestimation of clonal diversity. Unmutated variant regions are reportedly targeted by nearly half of spike-specific TCRs.

The sequencing used peripheral blood, collected on day 0 of AZD1222 vaccination. The V call is TRBV30, the J call TRBJ1-1; TRBD1 is a possible D gene (5 bases). The receptor was derived from an adult in good health. CDR3 amino acids: CAWTKGTGTEAFF. CDR3 nucleotides: TGTGCCTGGACGAAGGGGACGGGCACTGAAGCTTTCTTT.